This TCR beta chain was recorded in a study of CD4 and CD8 cells across lung adenocarcinoma regions. The patients had localized lung adenocarcinoma, a non-small cell subtype. The CDR3 has 19 amino acids. CDR1 MNHEY and CDR2 SMNVEV come from the germline V gene (reference sequence). TCRdb reprocessed the PCR reads via MiXCR and lists one record per CDR3 protein. The table has around 8,000 distinct CDR3 sequences, approximately 48% seen once; the top ten hold roughly 18%. The chain employs TRBV27 and TRBJ2-1; TRBD2 matches at 10 bases. The J call is in doubt because the DNA end fits TRBJ2-7 better. Material: CD4+ T cells from the margin of a lung tumor. The receptor was derived from a female donor with lung adenocarcinoma. The CD4 and CD8 labels of this study may be unreliable. DNA for the CDR3: TGTGCCAGCAGCCTACTCCGAGGTTTCCTAGCGGGAGTAGTATACGAGCAGTACTTC. This sequence encodes CASSLLRGFLAGVVYEQYF.